The clone carrying this T cell receptor beta chain came up a few times. Its antigen remains unidentified. The PCR contained 60 Vbeta and 13 Jbeta primers. The repertoire was sequenced with immunoSEQ multiplex PCR; TCRdb's copy has only in-frame clones and lacks some. The table includes more than 100,000 clones, approximately 80% detected once. The data were taken from a study of cytomegalovirus exposure and HLA in healthy donors. Points from the study as a whole: Being productive about 87% or about 30% of the time was typical of most TCR beta V segments in an earlier analysis.

Material for sequencing was PBMCs. This TCR was sampled from a woman aged 18-29 years in good health and CMV-seronegative.

The CDR3 sequence is CASSLVSSGVTEAFF. In DNA form, the CDR3 reads TGTGCCAGCAGCTTAGTTTCCTCCGGAGTCACTGAAGCTTTCTTT. V usage is TRBV7-6 and J usage is TRBJ1-1; unclear D gene. The CDR3 totals 15 residues. The V end was cut by 1 base, the J end by 4 bases, with 13 bases between. Germline V lookup: CDR1 SGHVS, CDR2 FNYEAQ.